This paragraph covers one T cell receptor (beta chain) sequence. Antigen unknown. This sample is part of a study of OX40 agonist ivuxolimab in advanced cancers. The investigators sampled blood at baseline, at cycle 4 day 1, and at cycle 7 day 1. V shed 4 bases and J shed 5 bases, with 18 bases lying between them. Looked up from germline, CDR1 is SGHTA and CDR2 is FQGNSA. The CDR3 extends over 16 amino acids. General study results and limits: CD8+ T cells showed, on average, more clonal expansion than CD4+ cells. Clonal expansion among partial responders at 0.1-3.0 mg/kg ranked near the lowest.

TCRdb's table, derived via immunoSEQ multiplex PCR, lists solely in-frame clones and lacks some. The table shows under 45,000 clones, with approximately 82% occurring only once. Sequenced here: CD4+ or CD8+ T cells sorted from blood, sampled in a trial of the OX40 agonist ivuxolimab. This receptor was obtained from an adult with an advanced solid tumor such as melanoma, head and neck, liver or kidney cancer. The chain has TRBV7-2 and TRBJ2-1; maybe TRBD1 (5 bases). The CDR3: CASSSPGGAWNNEQFF. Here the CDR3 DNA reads TGTGCCAGCAGCTCCCCCGGTGGGGCGTGGAACAATGAGCAGTTCTTC.